The clone carrying this T cell receptor (beta chain) appeared a single time. Its antigen is currently unknown. Primers for the PCR totalled 60 Vbeta and 13 Jbeta. The table came from immunoSEQ multiplex PCR; TCRdb's copy has only in-frame clones and leaves some out. The data show about 110,000 clones, over 70% seen once. The data are from a study of cytomegalovirus exposure and HLA in healthy donors. Overall study results and limits: TCR beta V segments were, for the most part, productive about 87% or about 30% of the time in an earlier analysis. A later analysis linked a missense DCLRE1C variant to TCR beta V- and J-gene trimming. The records held CMV serostatus as the only immune exposure information. Across donors, sequencing depth was assumed by presence/absence analyses to be roughly uniform.

CDR3 length: 13 residues. V dropped 2 bases and J dropped 3 bases, with 7 bases sitting between them. Germline V gives CDR1 MDHEN, CDR2 SYDVKM. The sample comprised PBMCs. The receptor was derived from a woman aged 40 to 50 in good health and CMV-seropositive. The chain recombines TRBV28 with TRBJ1-2; D not resolved. The CDR3 DNA is TGTGCCAGCAGTTTAGTGCAGTACTATGGCTACACCTTC. Amino acid sequence: CASSLVQYYGYTF.